The rows below give T cell receptor beta chains drawn from one sample of a study of T-cell memory formation after mild COVID-19. TCRdb independently ran MiXCR on the 5' RACE reads; one entry per CDR3 protein. The sample includes hundreds of thousands of distinct CDR3 sequences, around 16% of them seen just once. Sequenced sample: PBMCs or a T cell subset sorted from them (not recorded which). The source of these receptors is a man aged 18 to 35 who had mild COVID-19 (a few samples of this study predate the infection). Cell type and time point are not known. Both conserved end residues are part of each CDR3. A D gene is named only where the DNA matches it firmly. Clone size is shown for a subset of rows, as once, few, many or a class of expanded clone.

CDR3nt	CDR3aa	d_gene	j_gene	abundance	v_gene
TGTGCCAGCAGTTTCGGCAGGTACAATGAGCAGTTCTTC	CASSFGRYNEQFF	.	TRBJ2-1	many	TRBV12-3/TRBV12-4
TGTGCCAGCAGTGAAATGCAGTCTTGGGGCTACACCTTC	CASSEMQSWGYTF	.	TRBJ1-2	.	TRBV2
TGTGCCAGCAGCCCCTCGGGAGGGGGCACTGAAGCTTTCTTT	CASSPSGGGTEAFF	.	TRBJ1-1	many	TRBV3-1
TGCAGTGCTGCGCAGGGGGCCCTCCAAGAGACCCAGTACTTC	CSAAQGALQETQYF	TRBD1	TRBJ2-5	.	TRBV20-1
TGTGCCAGCAGTACTGCCGGGACAGGATACTCTGGGGCCAACGTCCTGACTTTC	CASSTAGTGYSGANVLTF	TRBD1	TRBJ2-6	many	TRBV6-5
TGTGCCACCAGTGGCGGGACAGAGACCCAGTACTTC	CATSGGTETQYF	.	TRBJ2-5	.	TRBV24-1
TGCAGCGCTGATGGGCACGGGACTGAAGCTTTCTTT	CSADGHGTEAFF	.	TRBJ1-1	.	TRBV29-1
TGTGCCAGCAGCTTGGGAATTTCAAGTGAGCAGTTCTTC	CASSLGISSEQFF	.	TRBJ2-1	.	TRBV13
TGTGCCAGCAGTACCCGACAGGGGGCCGGGGAGACCCAGTACTTC	CASSTRQGAGETQYF	TRBD1	TRBJ2-5	.	TRBV27
TGCGCCAGCAGGACGGGACAGGGGGATTCCGGGGAGCTGTTTTTT	CASRTGQGDSGELFF	TRBD1	TRBJ2-2	.	TRBV5-1
TGTGCCAGCTCACCAGACGGGGGCTACGAGCAGTACTTC	CASSPDGGYEQYF	.	TRBJ2-7	.	TRBV18
TGTGCCAGCAGCGCCGGGACAGGGGTAAACGAGCAGTACTTC	CASSAGTGVNEQYF	TRBD1	TRBJ2-7	.	TRBV6-5
TGTGCCAGCAGTGCCGCAGGGGTGACTGAAGCTTCCTTT	CASSAAGVTEASF	.	TRBJ1-1	once	TRBV12-3/TRBV12-4
TGTGCCAGCGGCTCCGGGACAGCTTATGGCTACACCTTC	CASGSGTAYGYTF	TRBD1	TRBJ1-2	.	TRBV27
TGCGCCAGCCGGGGGAGGTTCCTCGGGGTGAACACTGAAGCTTTCTTT	CASRGRFLGVNTEAFF	.	TRBJ1-1	many	TRBV5-1
TGTGCCAGCAGCGCCACAGGGACAGGAGAAAAACTGTTTTTT	CASSATGTGEKLFF	TRBD1	TRBJ1-4	.	TRBV7-8
TGTGCCAGCAGCTTCGGCGGAAGGTTTTACAATGAGCAGTTCTTC	CASSFGGRFYNEQFF	.	TRBJ2-1	.	TRBV7-2
TGCAGTGCTAGCGTTGGCAGTGGTCAGCCCCAGCATTTT	CSASVGSGQPQHF	.	TRBJ1-5	many	TRBV20-1
TGTGCCAGCAGCCCGAATCTCGCGGGGGCGAACACCGGGGAGCTGTTTTTT	CASSPNLAGANTGELFF	TRBD2	TRBJ2-2	few	TRBV7-3
TGTGCCAGCAGACCGTGGGGGGTTGAAGCTTTCTTT	CASRPWGVEAFF	.	TRBJ1-1	.	TRBV7-9
TGCAGCGTGTTGGCAGATACGCAGTATTTT	CSVLADTQYF	.	TRBJ2-3	few	TRBV29-1
TGTGCCAGCAGCCCGACACAGGCCTACGAGCAGTACTTC	CASSPTQAYEQYF	.	TRBJ2-7	.	TRBV3-1
TGTGCCAGCAGTTTAAGGGGTACCACAGATACGCAGTATTTT	CASSLRGTTDTQYF	.	TRBJ2-3	many	TRBV6-5
TGCGCCACCTCACTCCCCGGACAGCACTACGAGCAGTACTTC	CATSLPGQHYEQYF	.	TRBJ2-7	.	TRBV5-1
TGTGCCAGCAGCTTGGGGGGGGCTCAAGAGACCCAGTACTTC	CASSLGGAQETQYF	.	TRBJ2-5	once	TRBV5-6
TGTGCCAGCAGCTTAGCGCGGACTACCAATGAGCAGTTCTTC	CASSLARTTNEQFF	.	TRBJ2-1	.	TRBV7-2
TGTGCCTGGACCGCCGGAACTAGCGGGGGGTTCTCTGGGGCCAACGTCCTGACTTTC	CAWTAGTSGGFSGANVLTF	TRBD2	TRBJ2-6	.	TRBV30
TGTGCCAGCAGCTTAGGCGGGGCCAGGGTCTACTCTGGGGCCAACGTCCTGACTTTC	CASSLGGARVYSGANVLTF	.	TRBJ2-6	few	TRBV7-2
TGCGCCAGCAGCCCAAGGACAGGTTTCCACGAGCAGTACTTC	CASSPRTGFHEQYF	TRBD1	TRBJ2-7	.	TRBV5-1
TGCAGTGCTACCGGGACAGGGGAGATCGGGGAGCTGTTTTTT	CSATGTGEIGELFF	TRBD1	TRBJ2-2	.	TRBV20-1
TGCGCCAGCAATGATATAAGTGATGAGACCCAGTACTTC	CASNDISDETQYF	.	TRBJ2-5	few	TRBV5-1
TGTGCCAGCAGTGCCACCTACAATGAGCAGTTCTTC	CASSATYNEQFF	.	TRBJ2-1	many	TRBV2
TGTGCCAGCAGCTCCCCGGGACTAGCAATGAATGAGCAGTTCTTC	CASSSPGLAMNEQFF	TRBD2	TRBJ2-1	few	TRBV7-9